Listed here are 24 T cell receptor beta chains from one sample, sequenced in a study of T cell responses to AZD1222 COVID-19 vaccine. Produced via immunoSEQ multiplex PCR; TCRdb's table is partial and in-frame only. The repertoire consists of approximately 60,000 clones, with less than 90% occurring once and the leading ten covering 6.5% to 8%. The sample in question was peripheral blood, obtained on day 0 of AZD1222 vaccination. These receptors were collected from an adult in good health.

V usage is TRBV5-6 and J usage is TRBJ2-1; no definite D call. The CDR3 covers 12 residues. The V end lost 4 bases, the J end lost 7 bases, and 9 bases lay between the germline ends. Germline CDR1 and CDR2: SGHDT and YYEEEE. The CDR3 loop reads CASSLQWNEQFF. CDR3 DNA sequence: TGTGCCAGCAGCCTGCAGTGGAATGAGCAGTTCTTC.

CDR3 bases: TGTGCCAGCAGCCAGGGGCGCCTCAACTATGGCTACACCTTC. Encoded protein: CASSQGRLNYGYTF. The V and J genes are TRBV27 and TRBJ1-2, with D maybe TRBD1 (6 bases). This CDR3 region has 14 residues. V lost 6 bases and J 2 bases, leaving 13 bases between the germline ends. CDR1 and CDR2 (germline): MNHEY, SMNVEV (reference sequence).

The chain links TRBV4-3 to TRBJ2-1, with TRBD1 matching over 7 bases. Germline CDR1 is LGHNA and CDR2 is YSLEER. V was pared by 3 bases and J by 9 bases, with 2 bases of the junction left unmatched. There are 12 residues in the CDR3. The CDR3 is CASSQYRGEQFF. CDR3 sequence (DNA): TGCGCCAGCAGCCAGTACAGGGGTGAGCAGTTCTTC.

The table lists this clone with a few counts. Compared with germline, one end of the junction differs, possibly owing to a read error. V is TRBV7-2 and J is TRBJ1-2; D is possibly TRBD1 (5 bases). CDR1 is SGHTA, CDR2 FQGNSA, per germline. The CDR3 is 16 residues long. The CDR3 loop is CASTLLTLREVDGYTF. The CDR3 coding sequence is TGTGCCAGCACCTTATTGACACTCAGGGAAGTAGATGGCTACACCTTC.

The chain has TRBV3-1 (or the pseudogene TRBV3-2) and TRBJ2-5; 10 nucleotides agree with TRBD1. V was clipped by 0 bases and J by 4 bases; unmatched bases: 5. This CDR3 comprises 16 residues. Germline CDR1 is LGHDT and CDR2 is YNNKEL (reference sequence). DNA for the CDR3: TGTGCCAGCAGCCAAGAGCCCGACAGGGGGCGAGAGACCCAGTACTTC. Encoded protein: CASSQEPDRGRETQYF.

CDR3 nucleotides: TGTGCCAGCAGCTTAGGGGACAGCGGCGCTGAGCAGTTCTTC. Amino acid sequence: CASSLGDSGAEQFF. This sequence joins TRBV11-2 and TRBJ2-1; 7 bases agree with TRBD1. The CDR3 covers 14 residues. Germline CDR1 is SGHAT and CDR2 is FQNNGV. The V gene end was trimmed by 1 base and the J gene end by 9 bases; junction bases not matched to a gene: 6. Drawing the rest from reference TRBV11-2 and TRBJ2-1, the complete variable domain is EAGVAQSPRYKIIEKRQSVAFWCNPISGHATLYWYQQILGQGPKLLIQFQNNGVVDDSQLPKDRFSAERLKGVDSTLKIQPAKLEDSAVYLCASSLGDSGAEQFFGPGTRLTVL.

The V call is TRBV19, the J call TRBJ2-5, with D possibly being TRBD1 (6 bases). V lost 8 bases and J lost 4, with 20 bases in between. The CDR3 length is 15 residues. Germline V gene data show CDR1 as LNHDA and CDR2 as SQIVND (reference sequence). CDR3 DNA sequence: TGTGCCAGTCGACGGGCCAGGGGTGGCGGAGAGACCCAGTACTTC. Its translation is CASRRARGGGETQYF. The full variable domain, rest sourced from reference TRBV19 and TRBJ2-5, is DGGITQSPKYLFRKEGQNVTLSCEQNLNHDAMYWYRQDPGQGLRLIYYSQIVNDFQKGDIAEGYSVSREKKESFPLTVTSAQKNPTAFYLCASRRARGGGETQYFGPGTRLLVL.

The rearrangement uses TRBV6-6 and TRBJ1-1; maybe TRBD1 (5 bases). CDR1 and CDR2 (germline): MNHNY, SVGAGI (reference sequence). V lost 4 bases and J 2 bases, leaving 17 bases between the germline ends. This CDR3 spans 16 amino acids. The CDR3 coding sequence is TGTGCCAGCAGTTCCTTACGCCGGGACGGAAACACTGAAGCTTTCTTT. This translates into CASSSLRRDGNTEAFF.

The V call is TRBV5-6, the J call TRBJ2-5; D unclear. The CDR3 length is 12 residues. In germline, CDR1 is SGHDT, CDR2 YYEEEE. The germline V and J ends were trimmed by 0 bases and 5 bases, with 5 bases remaining between them. The CDR3 nucleotides are TGTGCCAGCAGCTTGGTGGTCGAGACCCAGTACTTC. It translates to CASSLVVETQYF.

This clone was counted once. The chain has TRBV6-4 and TRBJ1-2; D possibly corresponds to TRBD1 (5 bases). V was clipped by 5 bases and J by 0 bases, with 13 bases between them. Germline CDR1 reads MRHNA; CDR2 reads SNTAGT. This CDR3 comprises 15 residues. Here the CDR3 reads CASSPGVGANYGYTF. In nucleotides, the CDR3 is TGTGCCAGCAGTCCGGGGGTAGGGGCTAACTATGGCTACACCTTC.

This sequence joins TRBV6-5 and TRBJ1-2, with TRBD1 as a possible D gene (6 bases). V lost 2 bases, J lost 4 bases, and 14 bases lay in between. This CDR3 contains 15 residues. The V gene's germline CDR1 is MNHEY and CDR2 SVGAGI. The CDR3 reads CASSYPQGGGYGYTF. Here the CDR3 DNA reads TGTGCCAGCAGTTACCCTCAGGGAGGGGGCTATGGCTACACCTTC.

CDR3 residues: CASSVRDRGRGELFF. In nucleotides, the CDR3 is TGTGCCAGTAGTGTCCGGGACAGGGGAAGAGGGGAGCTGTTTTTT. V and J are TRBV19 and TRBJ2-2, with 10 bases aligning to TRBD1. With 5 bases clipped from V and 8 bases from J, the junction kept 8 bases outside the gene matches. Germline V gene lookup returns CDR1 LNHDA and CDR2 SQIVND (reference sequence). CDR3 length: 15 residues.

The rearrangement joins TRBV19 to TRBJ2-2, with D perhaps matching TRBD1 (5 bases). Germline CDR1 and CDR2: LNHDA and SQIVND (reference sequence). Deletions cut 4 bases from V and 4 bases from J, with 13 bases between. The CDR3 is 15 amino acids. The CDR3 nucleotides are TGTGCCAGTAGTAAGGGGATGCGAGGCACCGGGGAGCTGTTTTTT. Its translation: CASSKGMRGTGELFF.

The chain uses TRBV4-1 and TRBJ2-3; 7 nucleotides line up with TRBD2. Per the germline V gene, CDR1 is MGHRA and CDR2 is YSYEKL. The CDR3 is made up of 16 amino acids. The V and J ends lost 1 base and 3 bases, in that order; junction bases with no gene match: 7. DNA of the CDR3: TGCGCCAGCAGCCAAGGAATGTGGGGGGGAACAGATACGCAGTATTTT. It yields the protein CASSQGMWGGTDTQYF.

The table lists this clone with a count of one. The chain combines TRBV29-1 with TRBJ2-7, with TRBD2 identical over 7 bases. The trim removed 6 bases at V and 3 bases at J, leaving 11 bases unmatched. The germline V gene has CDR1 SQVTM and CDR2 ANQGSEA. The CDR3 is made up of 14 amino acids. CDR3 DNA sequence: TGCAGCGTAACCGGGACTATGAACGTCTACGAGCAGTACTTC. As protein: CSVTGTMNVYEQYF.

This chain joins TRBV2 and TRBJ1-2; 9 bases match TRBD1. V shed 6 bases, J shed 7 bases, and the junction held 3 bases outside the gene matches. Germline CDR1 SNHLY, CDR2 FYNNEI. The CDR3 extends over 12 amino acids. DNA for the CDR3: TGTGCCAGCAGACGGACAGGGGTTGGCTACACCTTC. Translation: CASRRTGVGYTF.

The genes are TRBV9 and TRBJ1-5; D is unclear. The CDR3 totals 15 residues. The V gene's germline CDR1 is SGDLS and CDR2 YYNGEE. With 3 bases removed from V and 0 bases from J, the gap between germline ends came to 10 bases. The DNA of the CDR3 is TGTGCCAGCAGCGACGGACCGATTAGCAATCAGCCCCAGCATTTT. It translates to CASSDGPISNQPQHF. Based on the CDR3 plus reference TRBV9 and TRBJ1-5, the full variable domain is DSGVTQTPKHLITATGQRVTLRCSPRSGDLSVYWYQQSLDQGLQFLIQYYNGEERAKGNILERFSAQQFPDLHSELNLSSLELGDSALYFCASSDGPISNQPQHFGDGTRLSIL.

This sequence joins TRBV19 and TRBJ1-5; D remains ambiguous. CDR3 length: 16 residues. Trimming shortened V by 4 bases and J by 4 bases, and 17 bases separated the two germline ends. Germline-derived CDR1 and CDR2 are LNHDA and SQIVND (reference sequence). The CDR3 DNA reads as TGTGCCAGTAGTACCCCCGGTGGGCAGCAGAATCAGCCCCAGCATTTT. Its protein is CASSTPGGQQNQPQHF.

In this sample, this clone turned up once. The chain is built from TRBV19 and TRBJ1-1; a possible D gene is TRBD1 (5 bases). Trimming took 1 base from V and 1 from J, leaving 13 bases between them. Germline CDR1 LNHDA, CDR2 SQIVND (reference sequence). The length of the CDR3 is 16 residues. The CDR3 DNA reads as TGTGCCAGTAGTATAGCCGGGGCAGGGTCGAACACTGAAGCTTTCTTT. Protein product: CASSIAGAGSNTEAFF.

The chain carries TRBV5-5 and TRBJ2-4, with D possibly TRBD2 on 5 matching bases. Germline V CDR1 and CDR2: SGHKS, YYEKEE (reference sequence). This CDR3 has 17 amino acids. V lost 4 bases, J lost 0 bases, and 17 bases lay in between. The CDR3 bases are TGTGCCAGCAGCCGAGAGGGTGTCTACTTAGCCAAAAACATTCAGTACTTC. Its protein is CASSREGVYLAKNIQYF.

V is TRBV7-2 and J is TRBJ2-3; unclear D gene. The CDR3 consists of 13 residues. The germline CDR1 and CDR2 sequences are SGHTA and FQGNSA. V was trimmed by 1 base and J by 2 bases, leaving 4 bases between them. The CDR3 DNA reads TGTGCCAGCAGCTTAGAGTACACAGATACGCAGTATTTT. This encodes CASSLEYTDTQYF.

The chain joins TRBV11-2 to TRBJ2-5; possibly TRBD1 or TRBD2 for D (5 bases each). The CDR3 is 18 residues long. V lost 1 base and J lost 3, with 21 bases in between. The germline CDR1 and CDR2 sequences are SGHAT and FQNNGV. CDR3 sequence reads: CASSLAGSSTVRKETQYF. The DNA for the CDR3 is TGTGCCAGCAGCTTAGCGGGGTCCTCGACAGTACGTAAAGAGACCCAGTACTTC.

The chain has TRBV7-2 and TRBJ1-2; TRBD1 matches 12 bases. V lost 3 bases to trimming and J lost 5 bases; unmatched junction nucleotides: 4. Per the germline V gene, CDR1 is SGHTA and CDR2 is FQGNSA. The CDR3 runs to 15 residues. The CDR3 here is CASSLGQGAVYGYTF. The CDR3 coding sequence is TGTGCCAGCAGCTTGGGACAGGGGGCAGTTTATGGCTACACCTTC.

The chain joins TRBV18 to TRBJ2-7; D possibly corresponds to TRBD2 (6 bases). The V end was cut by 3 bases, the J end by 3 bases, with 9 bases between. The CDR3 contains 13 residues. Germline V gives CDR1 KGHSH, CDR2 LQKENI. The CDR3: CASSPLASYEQYF. CDR3 coding DNA: TGTGCCAGCTCACCTCTAGCGAGCTACGAGCAGTACTTC.